This T cell receptor beta chain was recovered during a study of Ad26.COV2.S vaccination and SARS-CoV-2 variants. TCRdb's copy holds only in-frame clones and misses some; the assay was immunoSEQ multiplex PCR. This sample has roughly 380,000 clones; roughly 88% occur once, and the top ten carry less than 4%. As for treatment: approximately 18 received Ad26.COV2.S at low or high dose, single or two shots; several received placebo; per-sample allocation not given. Sampling occurred on day 63 after the first vaccine or placebo injection. This CDR3 has 14 amino acids. CDR1 and CDR2 from the germline V gene are SEHNR and FQNEAQ (reference sequence). The V end lost 2 bases, the J end lost 1 base, and 8 bases lay between the germline ends.

This clonotype was obtained from a person aged 18-65 years who received the Ad26.COV2.S COVID-19 vaccine or a placebo. This sequence joins TRBV7-9 and TRBJ2-5; D is uncertain. The sequencing used peripheral blood, collected in a trial of Ad26.COV2.S vaccine versus placebo. The CDR3, as DNA: TGTGCCAGCAGCTTATTGGGGATCCAAGAGACCCAGTACTTC. It encodes CASSLLGIQETQYF.